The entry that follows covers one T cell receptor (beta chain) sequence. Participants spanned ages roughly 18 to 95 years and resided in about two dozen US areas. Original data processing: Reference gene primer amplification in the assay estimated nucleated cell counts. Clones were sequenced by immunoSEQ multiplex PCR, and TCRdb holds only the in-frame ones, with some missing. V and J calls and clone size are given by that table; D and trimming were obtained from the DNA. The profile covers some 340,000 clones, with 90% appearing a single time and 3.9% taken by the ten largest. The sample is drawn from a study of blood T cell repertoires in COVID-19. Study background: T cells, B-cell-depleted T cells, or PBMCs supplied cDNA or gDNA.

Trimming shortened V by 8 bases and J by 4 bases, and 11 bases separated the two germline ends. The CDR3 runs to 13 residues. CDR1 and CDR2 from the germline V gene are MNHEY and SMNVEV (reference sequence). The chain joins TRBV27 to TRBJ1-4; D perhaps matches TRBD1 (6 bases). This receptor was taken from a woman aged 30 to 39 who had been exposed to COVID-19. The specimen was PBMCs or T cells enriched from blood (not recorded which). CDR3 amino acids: CASGRQVNEKLFF. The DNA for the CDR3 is TGTGCCAGCGGAAGACAGGTTAATGAAAAACTGTTTTTT.